This T cell receptor (beta chain) emerged from a study of identical twins. Template switching supplied a universal primer site; unique molecular identifiers were carried on the cDNA. TCRdb used MiXCR to reprocess the 5' RACE reads, holding one entry per CDR3 protein. The sample yields around 1.7 million distinct CDR3 sequences, roughly a third seen once. This CDR3 is built from 15 residues. Germline assignment: CDR1 GTSNPN and CDR2 SVGIG (reference sequence). The V gene is TRBV30, the J gene TRBJ2-4, with 7 bases matching TRBD2. The J call is in doubt because the DNA end fits TRBJ2-7 better. The material sequenced was cord blood. The clonotype originates from a newborn girl in good health. The CDR3 loop is CAWSVRGVPWDEQYF. CDR3 coding DNA: TGTGCCTGGAGTGTACGGGGGGTCCCTTGGGACGAGCAGTACTTC.